This paragraph reports one T cell receptor beta chain. Its antigen is unidentified. Produced via immunoSEQ multiplex PCR; TCRdb's table is partial and in-frame only. This table holds approximately 160,000 clones, roughly 94% found once. The data derive from a study of T cell responses to AZD1222 COVID-19 vaccine. Findings and caveats of the study: Variant regions that are unmutated are reportedly the target of nearly half of spike-specific TCRs. When two AZD1222 doses had been given, Spike-specific TCR breadth and depth rose. Regions 160-218 and 743-854 dominated among vaccine-associated CD4 TCRs spanning spike.

The V gene lost 3 bases and the J gene lost 2 bases, with 3 bases spanning the gap. Germline V CDR1 and CDR2: GTSNPN, SVGIG (reference sequence). The CDR3 spans 11 residues. Sequenced material: peripheral blood, taken 28 days after the second AZD1222 dose. The chain links TRBV30 to TRBJ2-3; D unresolved. This receptor was identified in an adult who received the AZD1222 COVID-19 vaccine. The CDR3 coding sequence is TGTGCCTGGAGAGTCACAGATACGCAGTATTTT. Translating it yields CAWRVTDTQYF. Together with reference TRBV30 and TRBJ2-3, the CDR3 gives the full variable domain: SQTIHQWPATLVQPVGSPLSLECTVEGTSNPNLYWYRQAAGRGLQLLFYSVGIGQISSEVPQNLSASRPQDRQFILSSKKLLLSDSGFYLCAWRVTDTQYFGPGTRLTVL.